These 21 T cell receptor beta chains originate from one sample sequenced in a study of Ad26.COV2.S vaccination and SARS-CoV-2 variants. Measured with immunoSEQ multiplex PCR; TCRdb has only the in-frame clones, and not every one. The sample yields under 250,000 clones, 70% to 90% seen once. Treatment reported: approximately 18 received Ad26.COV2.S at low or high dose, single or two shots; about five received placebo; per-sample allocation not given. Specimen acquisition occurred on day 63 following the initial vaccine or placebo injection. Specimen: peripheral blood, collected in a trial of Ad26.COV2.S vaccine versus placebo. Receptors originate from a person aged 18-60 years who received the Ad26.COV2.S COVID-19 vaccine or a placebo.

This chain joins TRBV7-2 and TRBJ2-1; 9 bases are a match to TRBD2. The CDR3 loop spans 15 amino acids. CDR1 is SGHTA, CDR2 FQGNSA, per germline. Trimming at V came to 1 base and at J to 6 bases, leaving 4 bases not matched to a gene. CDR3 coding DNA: TGTGCCAGCAGCTTAGAAAGCGGGGGGATCAATGAGCAGTTCTTC. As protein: CASSLESGGINEQFF.

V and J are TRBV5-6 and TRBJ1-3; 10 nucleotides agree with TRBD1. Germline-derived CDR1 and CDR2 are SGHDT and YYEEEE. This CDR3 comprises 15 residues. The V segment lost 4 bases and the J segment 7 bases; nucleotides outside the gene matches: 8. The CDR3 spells CASSPKDRGRNTIYF. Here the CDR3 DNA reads TGTGCCAGCAGCCCAAAGGACAGGGGGAGGAACACCATATATTTT.

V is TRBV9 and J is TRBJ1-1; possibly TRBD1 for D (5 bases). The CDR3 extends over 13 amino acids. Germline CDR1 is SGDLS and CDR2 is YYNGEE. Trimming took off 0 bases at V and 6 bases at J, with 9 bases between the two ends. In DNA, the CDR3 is TGTGCCAGCAGCGTAGGGACAAGCCCTGAAGCTTTCTTT. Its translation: CASSVGTSPEAFF.

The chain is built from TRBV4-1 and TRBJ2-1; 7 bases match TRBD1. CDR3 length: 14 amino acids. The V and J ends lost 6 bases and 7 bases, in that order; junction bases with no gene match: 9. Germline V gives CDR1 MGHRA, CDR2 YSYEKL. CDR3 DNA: TGCGCCAGCAGGAGCAGGGGGAGAGGAAATGAGCAGTTCTTC. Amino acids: CASRSRGRGNEQFF.

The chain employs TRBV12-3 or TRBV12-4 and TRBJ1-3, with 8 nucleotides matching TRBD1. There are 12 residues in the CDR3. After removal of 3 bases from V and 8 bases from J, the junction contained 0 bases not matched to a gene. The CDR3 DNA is TGTGCCAGCAGTTTGACAGGGGACACCATATATTTT. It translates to CASSLTGDTIYF.

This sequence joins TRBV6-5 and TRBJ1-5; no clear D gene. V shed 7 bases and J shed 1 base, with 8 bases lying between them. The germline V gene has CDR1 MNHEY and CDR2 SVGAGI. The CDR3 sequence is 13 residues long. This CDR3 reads CASIRESNQPQHF. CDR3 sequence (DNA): TGTGCCAGCATACGGGAGAGCAATCAGCCCCAGCATTTT.

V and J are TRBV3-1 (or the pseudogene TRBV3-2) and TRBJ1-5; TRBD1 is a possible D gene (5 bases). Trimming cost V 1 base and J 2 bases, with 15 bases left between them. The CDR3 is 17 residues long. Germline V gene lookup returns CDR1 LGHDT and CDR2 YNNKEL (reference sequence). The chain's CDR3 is CASSQAQWGRGNQPQHF. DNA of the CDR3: TGTGCCAGCAGCCAAGCCCAGTGGGGACGTGGCAATCAGCCCCAGCATTTT.

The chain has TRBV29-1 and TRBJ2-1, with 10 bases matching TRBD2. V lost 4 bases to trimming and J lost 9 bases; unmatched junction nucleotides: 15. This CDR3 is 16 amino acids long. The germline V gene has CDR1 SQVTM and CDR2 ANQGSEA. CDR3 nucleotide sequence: TGCAGCGTTGGGGCCCTAGCGGGAGTGACGTCGGGTGAGCAGTTCTTC. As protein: CSVGALAGVTSGEQFF.

The CDR3, as DNA: TGCGCCAGCAGCCAAGATTGGCCCAACCACTCCTACAATGAGCAGTTCTTC. The encoded protein is CASSQDWPNHSYNEQFF. The chain is built from TRBV4-3 and TRBJ2-1; unclear D gene. Germline CDR1 is LGHNA and CDR2 is YSLEER. Trimming left V 0 bases short and J 0 bases short, with 12 bases between. CDR3 length: 17 amino acids.

CDR3 DNA sequence: TGCGCCAGCAGCCAGACAGATTTATACGAGCAGTACTTC. This translates into CASSQTDLYEQYF. The genes are TRBV4-1 and TRBJ2-7, with D perhaps matching TRBD1 (5 bases). This CDR3 comprises 13 residues. The germline CDR1 and CDR2 sequences are MGHRA and YSYEKL. Deletions cut 3 bases from V and 4 bases from J, with 10 bases between.

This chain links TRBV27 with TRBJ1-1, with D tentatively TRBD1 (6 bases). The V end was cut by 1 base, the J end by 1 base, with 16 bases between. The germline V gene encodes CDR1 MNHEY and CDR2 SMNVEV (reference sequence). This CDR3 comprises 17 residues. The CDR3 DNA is TGTGCCAGCAGTTTATGGAGTGGGGGCGGGAGGAACACTGAAGCTTTCTTT. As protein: CASSLWSGGGRNTEAFF.

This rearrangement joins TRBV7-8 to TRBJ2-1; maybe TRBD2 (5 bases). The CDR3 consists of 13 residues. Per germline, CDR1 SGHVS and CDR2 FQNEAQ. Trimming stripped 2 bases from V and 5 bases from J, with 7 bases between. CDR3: CASSLTGDNEQFF. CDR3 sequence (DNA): TGTGCCAGCAGCTTAACCGGGGACAATGAGCAGTTCTTC.

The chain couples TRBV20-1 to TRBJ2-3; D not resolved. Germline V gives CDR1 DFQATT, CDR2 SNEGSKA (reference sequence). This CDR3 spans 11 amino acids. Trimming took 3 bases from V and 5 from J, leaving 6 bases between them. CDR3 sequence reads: CSASARDTQYF. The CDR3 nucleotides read TGCAGTGCTAGTGCTCGAGATACGCAGTATTTT.

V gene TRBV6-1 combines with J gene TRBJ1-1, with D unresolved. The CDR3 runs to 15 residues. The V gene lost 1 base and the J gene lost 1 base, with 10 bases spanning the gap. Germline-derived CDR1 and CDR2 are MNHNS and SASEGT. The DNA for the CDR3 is TGTGCCAGCAGTGAAGTGGGCCGGGGGAACACTGAAGCTTTCTTT. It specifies CASSEVGRGNTEAFF.

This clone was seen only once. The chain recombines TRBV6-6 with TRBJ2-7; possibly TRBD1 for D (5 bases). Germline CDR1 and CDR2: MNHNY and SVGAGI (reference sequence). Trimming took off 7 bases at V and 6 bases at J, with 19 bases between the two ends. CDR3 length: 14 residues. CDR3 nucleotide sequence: TGTGCCAGCACCCCCGACAGCATCCAACGCGAGCAGTACTTC. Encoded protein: CASTPDSIQREQYF.

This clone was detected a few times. CDR3 sequence (DNA): TGTGCCAGCAGTTCTGTTGCTCTAGGAAACACCATATATTTT. Encoded protein: CASSSVALGNTIYF. V usage is TRBV28 and J usage is TRBJ1-3; no clear D. The CDR3 spans 14 residues. The germline V gene has CDR1 MDHEN and CDR2 SYDVKM. V was trimmed by 4 bases and J by 4 bases, leaving 11 bases between them.

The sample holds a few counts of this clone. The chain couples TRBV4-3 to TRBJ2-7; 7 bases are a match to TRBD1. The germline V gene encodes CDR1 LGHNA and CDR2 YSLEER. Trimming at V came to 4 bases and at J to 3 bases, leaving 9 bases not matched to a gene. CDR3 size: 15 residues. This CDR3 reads CASSPSTGWGYEQYF. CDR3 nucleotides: TGCGCCAGCAGCCCCTCGACAGGGTGGGGCTACGAGCAGTACTTC.

The CDR3 is CASSLGVGTEAFF. Here the CDR3 DNA reads TGTGCCAGCAGCTTGGGGGTCGGCACTGAAGCTTTCTTT. The chain is built from TRBV5-6 and TRBJ1-1; D is unresolved. Per the germline V gene, CDR1 is SGHDT and CDR2 is YYEEEE. V was shortened by 0 bases and J by 4 bases, with 7 bases between the two germline ends. The CDR3 consists of 13 residues.

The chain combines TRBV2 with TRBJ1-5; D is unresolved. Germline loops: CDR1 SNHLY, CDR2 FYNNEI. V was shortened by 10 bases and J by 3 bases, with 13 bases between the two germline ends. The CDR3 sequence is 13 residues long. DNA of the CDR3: TGTGCCATGACACAAGGTCCCAATCAGCCCCAGCATTTT. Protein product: CAMTQGPNQPQHF.

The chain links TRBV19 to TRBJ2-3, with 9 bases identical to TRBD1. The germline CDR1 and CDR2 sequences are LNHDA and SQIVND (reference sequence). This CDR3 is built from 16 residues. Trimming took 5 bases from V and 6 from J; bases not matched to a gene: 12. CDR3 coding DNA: TGTGCCAGTAGTGCCCAGGGGACAGGGAGAGATGATACGCAGTATTTT. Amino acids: CASSAQGTGRDDTQYF.

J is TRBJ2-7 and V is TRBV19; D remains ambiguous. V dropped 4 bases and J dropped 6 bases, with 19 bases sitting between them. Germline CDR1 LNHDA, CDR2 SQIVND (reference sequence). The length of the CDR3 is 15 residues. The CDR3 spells CASSNGDRLLGEQYF. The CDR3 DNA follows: TGTGCCAGTAGTAACGGAGACCGGCTCCTCGGCGAGCAGTACTTC. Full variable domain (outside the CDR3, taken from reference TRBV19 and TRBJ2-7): DGGITQSPKYLFRKEGQNVTLSCEQNLNHDAMYWYRQDPGQGLRLIYYSQIVNDFQKGDIAEGYSVSREKKESFPLTVTSAQKNPTAFYLCASSNGDRLLGEQYFGPGTRLTVT.